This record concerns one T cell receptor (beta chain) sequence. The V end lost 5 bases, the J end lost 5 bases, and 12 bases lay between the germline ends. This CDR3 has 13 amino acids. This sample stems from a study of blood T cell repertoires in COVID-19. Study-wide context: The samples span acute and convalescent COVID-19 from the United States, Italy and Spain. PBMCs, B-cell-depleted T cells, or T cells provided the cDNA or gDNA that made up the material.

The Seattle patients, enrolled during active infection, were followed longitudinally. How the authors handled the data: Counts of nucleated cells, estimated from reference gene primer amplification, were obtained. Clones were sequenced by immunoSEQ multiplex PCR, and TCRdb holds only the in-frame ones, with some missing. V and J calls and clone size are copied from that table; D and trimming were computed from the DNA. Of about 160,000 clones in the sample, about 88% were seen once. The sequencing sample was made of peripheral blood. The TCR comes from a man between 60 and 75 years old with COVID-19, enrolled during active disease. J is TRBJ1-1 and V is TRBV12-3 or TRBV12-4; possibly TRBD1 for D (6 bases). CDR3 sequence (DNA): TGTGCCAGCAGTCCCGTACAGGGAACTGAAGCTTTCTTT. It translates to CASSPVQGTEAFF.